The clone carrying this T cell receptor (beta chain) was counted at least ten times. The germline V gene has CDR1 SNHLY and CDR2 FYNNEI. The V end was cut by 5 bases, the J end by 0 bases, with 10 bases between. This CDR3 is built from 14 residues. The entry originates in a study of T cells in Graves' hyperthyroidism and ophthalmopathy. Among the patients, aged 18 to 65, hyperthyroidism was newly diagnosed and had lasted under 2 months. Any patient presenting with uncontrolled infection, other autoimmune disease, pregnancy or lactation was left out. Amplification targeted TCR beta CDR3 regions from RNA transcripts. RT-PCR in the first round (using the HTBI primer set) targeted the TCR CDR3. TCRdb re-called the multiplex PCR reads through MiXCR, storing one row per CDR3 protein. Found here are under 300,000 distinct CDR3 sequences, about an eighth of them singletons; the top ten hold approximately 7.9%.

The chain employs TRBV2 and TRBJ1-1, with D perhaps TRBD1 (6 bases). This sequence originates from a woman in her forties with Graves' hyperthyroidism. The sequencing input was blood. The CDR3 here is CASSPDSLNTEAFF. CDR3 DNA sequence: TGTGCCAGCAGTCCGGACAGCTTGAACACTGAAGCTTTCTTT.